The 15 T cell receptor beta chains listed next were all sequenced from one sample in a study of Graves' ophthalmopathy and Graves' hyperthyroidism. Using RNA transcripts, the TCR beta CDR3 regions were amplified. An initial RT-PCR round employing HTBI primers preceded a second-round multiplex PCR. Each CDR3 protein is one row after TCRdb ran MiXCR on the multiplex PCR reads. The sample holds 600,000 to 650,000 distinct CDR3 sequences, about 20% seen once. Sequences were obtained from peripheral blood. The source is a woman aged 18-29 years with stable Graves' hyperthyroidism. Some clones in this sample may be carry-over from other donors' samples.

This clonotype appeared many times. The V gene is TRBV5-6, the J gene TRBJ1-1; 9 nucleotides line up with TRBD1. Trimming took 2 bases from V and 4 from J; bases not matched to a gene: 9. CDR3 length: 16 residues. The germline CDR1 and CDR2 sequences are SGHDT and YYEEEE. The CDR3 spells CASSFPTGGAGTEAFF. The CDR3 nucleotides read TGTGCCAGCAGCTTCCCGACAGGGGGTGCAGGCACTGAAGCTTTCTTT.

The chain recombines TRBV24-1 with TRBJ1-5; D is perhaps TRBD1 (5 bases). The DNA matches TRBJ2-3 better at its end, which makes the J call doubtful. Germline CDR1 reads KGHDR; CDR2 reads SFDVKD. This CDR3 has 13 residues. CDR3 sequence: CATSDWGDQPQYF. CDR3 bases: TGTGCCACCAGTGATTGGGGCGATCAGCCCCAGTATTTT.

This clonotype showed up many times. The CDR3 here is CASSAGGADYGYTF. The CDR3, as DNA: TGTGCCAGCAGCGCCGGGGGCGCTGACTATGGCTACACCTTC. The gene calls are TRBV7-8 and TRBJ1-2, with D maybe TRBD1 (6 bases). The V and J ends lost 5 bases and 3 bases respectively, with 13 bases between them. The CDR3 spans 14 residues. CDR1 is SGHVS, CDR2 FQNEAQ, per germline.

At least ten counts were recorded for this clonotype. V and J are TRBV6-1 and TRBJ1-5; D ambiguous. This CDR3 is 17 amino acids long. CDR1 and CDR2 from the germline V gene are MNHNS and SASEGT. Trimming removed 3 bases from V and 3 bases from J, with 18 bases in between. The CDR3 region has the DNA TGTGCCAGCAGTGAGTGGGCGTTTCGGGATTTCAATCAGCCCCAGCATTTT. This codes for CASSEWAFRDFNQPQHF.

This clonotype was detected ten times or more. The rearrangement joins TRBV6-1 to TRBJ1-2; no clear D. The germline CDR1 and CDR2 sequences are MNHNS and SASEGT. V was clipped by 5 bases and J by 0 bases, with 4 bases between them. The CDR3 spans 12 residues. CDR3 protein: CASSKTNYGYTF. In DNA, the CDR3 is TGTGCCAGCAGTAAGACTAACTATGGCTACACCTTC.

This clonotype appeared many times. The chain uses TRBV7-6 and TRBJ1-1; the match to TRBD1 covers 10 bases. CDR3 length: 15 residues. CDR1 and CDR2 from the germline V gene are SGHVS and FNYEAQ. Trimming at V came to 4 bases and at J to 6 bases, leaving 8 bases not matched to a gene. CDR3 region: CASSSFLGQGAEAFF. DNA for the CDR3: TGTGCCAGCAGCTCGTTCCTAGGACAGGGGGCTGAAGCTTTCTTT.

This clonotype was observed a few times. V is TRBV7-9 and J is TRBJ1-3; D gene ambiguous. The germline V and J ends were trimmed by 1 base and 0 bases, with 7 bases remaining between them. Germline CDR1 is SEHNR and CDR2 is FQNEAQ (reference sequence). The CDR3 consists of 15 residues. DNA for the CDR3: TGTGCCAGCAGCTTAGATACATACTCTGGAAACACCATATATTTT. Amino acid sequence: CASSLDTYSGNTIYF.

The CDR3 nucleotides read TGTGCCAGCAGCTTAGGGCTAGCGGGGGAGCAAGAGACCCAGTACTTC. Its translation is CASSLGLAGEQETQYF. The rearrangement uses TRBV13 and TRBJ2-5; 10 nucleotides match TRBD2. J gave up 2 bases and V 0 bases, and 3 bases lay outside the gene matches. CDR3 length: 16 amino acids. Germline V CDR1 and CDR2: PRHDT, FYEKMQ (reference sequence).

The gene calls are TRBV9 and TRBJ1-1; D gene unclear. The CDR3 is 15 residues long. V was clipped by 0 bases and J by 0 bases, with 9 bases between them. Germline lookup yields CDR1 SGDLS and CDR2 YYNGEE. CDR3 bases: TGTGCCAGCAGCGTAGGCTTGGGGTTGAACACTGAAGCTTTCTTT. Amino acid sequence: CASSVGLGLNTEAFF.

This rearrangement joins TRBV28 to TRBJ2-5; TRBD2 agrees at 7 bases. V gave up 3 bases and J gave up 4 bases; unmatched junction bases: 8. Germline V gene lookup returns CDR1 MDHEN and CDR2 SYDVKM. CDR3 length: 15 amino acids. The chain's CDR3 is CASSLGPGGLETQYF. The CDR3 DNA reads TGTGCCAGCAGTTTGGGACCGGGGGGTCTAGAGACCCAGTACTTC.

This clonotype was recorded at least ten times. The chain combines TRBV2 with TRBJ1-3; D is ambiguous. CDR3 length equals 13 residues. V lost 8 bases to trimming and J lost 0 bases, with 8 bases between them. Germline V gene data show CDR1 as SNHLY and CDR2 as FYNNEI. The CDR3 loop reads CASLRDSGNTIYF. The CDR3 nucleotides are TGTGCCAGCCTTCGGGACTCTGGAAACACCATATATTTT.

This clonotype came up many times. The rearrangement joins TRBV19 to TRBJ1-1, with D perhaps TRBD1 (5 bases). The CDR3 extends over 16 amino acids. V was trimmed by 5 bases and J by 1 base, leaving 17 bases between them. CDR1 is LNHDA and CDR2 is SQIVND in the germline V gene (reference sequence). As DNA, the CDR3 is TGTGCCAGTAGTCCCATTTCGGGACGGAGGAACACTGAAGCTTTCTTT. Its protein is CASSPISGRRNTEAFF.

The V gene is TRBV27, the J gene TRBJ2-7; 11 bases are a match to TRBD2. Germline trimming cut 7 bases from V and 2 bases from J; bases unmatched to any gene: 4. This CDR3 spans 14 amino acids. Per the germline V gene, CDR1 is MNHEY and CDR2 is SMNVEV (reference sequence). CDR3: CASKQTSGAYEQYF. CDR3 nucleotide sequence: TGTGCCAGCAAGCAGACTAGCGGGGCCTACGAGCAGTACTTC.

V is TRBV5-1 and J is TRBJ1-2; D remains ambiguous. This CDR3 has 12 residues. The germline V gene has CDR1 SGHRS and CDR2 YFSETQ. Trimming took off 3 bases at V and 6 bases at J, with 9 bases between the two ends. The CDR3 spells CASSSRTDGYTF. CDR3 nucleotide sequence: TGCGCCAGCAGCTCGAGGACGGATGGCTACACCTTC.

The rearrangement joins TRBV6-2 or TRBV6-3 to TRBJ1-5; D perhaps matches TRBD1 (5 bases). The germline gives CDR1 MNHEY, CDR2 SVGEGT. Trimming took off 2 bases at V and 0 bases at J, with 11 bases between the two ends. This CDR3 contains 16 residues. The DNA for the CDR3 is TGTGCCAGCAGTTACGCTTCTCAGGGTAGCAATCAGCCCCAGCATTTT. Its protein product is CASSYASQGSNQPQHF.